These T cell receptor beta chains were read from a single sample in a study of identical twins. One entry per CDR3 protein results from TCRdb running MiXCR on the 5' RACE reads. The data contain 1.5 million to 2 million distinct CDR3 sequences, less than 35% of them seen just once; the ten biggest clones take up more than 0.25%. The sample comprised cord blood. These receptors were collected from a newborn girl in good health. CDR3s include the opening cysteine and the closing phenylalanine or tryptophan. D genes are given only for firm matches. Where a row states a size, it is once, few, many or the class of an expanded clone; other rows omit it.

>TRBV5-1|TRBD2|TRBJ2-3|few
CASHATSGTDTQYF
TGCGCCAGCCATGCCACTAGCGGGACCGATACGCAGTATTTT
>TRBV5-1|TRBD2|TRBJ2-1|.
CASSLGLAVSRSYNGQFF
TGCGCCAGCAGCTTGGGACTAGCGGTGAGCCGCTCCTACAATGGGCAGTTCTTC
>TRBV6-2/TRBV6-3|.|TRBJ1-2|.
CASSYISPNYGYTF
TGTGCCAGCAGCTACATCAGTCCTAACTATGGCTACACCTTC
>TRBV29-1|.|TRBJ1-2|many
CSVEDGERGYGYTF
TGCAGCGTTGAAGACGGGGAGCGGGGCTATGGCTACACCTTC
>TRBV7-9|.|TRBJ2-3|many
CASSLVQATDTQYF
TGTGCCAGCAGCTTGGTTCAGGCCACAGATACGCAGTATTTT
>TRBV10-3|TRBD1|TRBJ2-3|many
CAISATGADTQYF
TGTGCCATCAGTGCGACAGGGGCGGATACGCAGTATTTT
>TRBV15|.|TRBJ2-4|.
CATSRDGGFGRAKNIQYF
TGTGCCACCAGCAGAGATGGAGGATTTGGCAGGGCCAAAAACATTCAGTACTTC
>TRBV15|TRBD1|TRBJ2-5|.
CATSGKRQGERYF
TGTGCCACCAGCGGGAAAAGACAGGGCGAGCGGTACTTC
>TRBV29-1|TRBD2|TRBJ2-3|.
CSVPTGLALSTDTQYF
TGCAGCGTCCCGACTGGACTAGCCCTGAGCACAGATACGCAGTATTTT
>TRBV21-1|.|TRBJ2-5|few
CATLDRIKVETQYF
TGTGCCACCCTCGACAGGATTAAGGTAGAGACCCAGTACTTC
>TRBV6-5|.|TRBJ2-7|few
CASRKIADHSYEQYF
TGTGCCAGCCGTAAAATAGCGGACCACTCCTACGAGCAGTACTTC
>TRBV20-1|TRBD2|TRBJ2-1|.
CSARDSRGEVPWNEQFF
TGCAGTGCTAGAGATTCCCGGGGGGAGGTTCCATGGAATGAGCAGTTCTTC
>TRBV4-1|.|TRBJ1-1|.
CASSQDRLLSEAFF
TGCGCCAGCAGCCAAGACAGGCTTCTATCTGAAGCTTTCTTT
>TRBV11-2|.|TRBJ2-3|.
CASSLARPTSTDTQYF
TGTGCCAGCAGCTTAGCACGACCAACAAGCACAGATACGCAGTATTTT
>TRBV20-1|TRBD1|TRBJ2-5|few
CSAPDRVGTQYF
TGCAGTGCTCCTGACAGGGTGGGGACCCAGTACTTC
>TRBV7-2|TRBD2|TRBJ2-5|.
CASSLGSGGGPETQYF
TGTGCCAGCAGCTTAGGAAGCGGGGGGGGCCCAGAGACCCAGTACTTC
>TRBV10-3|.|TRBJ2-3|many
CAISKGFTDTQYF
TGTGCCATCTCTAAAGGCTTCACAGATACGCAGTATTTT
>TRBV5-1|TRBD2|TRBJ2-1|.
CASSLRMTSGIYNEQFF
TGCGCCAGCAGCTTGAGGATGACTAGCGGGATTTACAATGAGCAGTTCTTC
>TRBV28|TRBD1|TRBJ1-5|few
CASSFPDRVAYQTQHF
TGTGCCAGCAGTTTCCCAGACAGGGTGGCATATCAGACCCAGCATTTT
>TRBV5-4|.|TRBJ1-4|.
CASSLAQGDEKLFF
TGTGCCAGCAGCTTGGCTCAGGGTGATGAAAAACTGTTTTTT
>TRBV29-1|.|TRBJ2-1|.
CSVERPTRPLGPYNEQFF
TGCAGCGTTGAAAGACCGACTCGTCCCCTTGGCCCTTACAATGAGCAGTTCTTC
>TRBV20-1|.|TRBJ2-1|.
CSATRLRYNEQFF
TGCAGTGCTACCCGACTCCGATACAATGAGCAGTTCTTC
>TRBV10-2|.|TRBJ2-7|.
CASSVRGRGSYEQYF
TGCGCCAGCAGTGTTCGGGGCCGGGGCTCCTACGAGCAGTACTTC
>TRBV18|.|TRBJ2-6|.
CASEGGANVLTF
TGTGCCAGCGAGGGGGGGGCCAACGTCCTGACTTTC
>TRBV6-2/TRBV6-3|.|TRBJ2-1|many
CASRLLNEQFF
TGTGCCAGCAGGCTCCTAAATGAGCAGTTCTTC
>TRBV9|TRBD2|TRBJ2-7|many
CASSPSTSGYYEQYF
TGTGCCAGCAGCCCCTCGACTAGCGGGTACTACGAGCAGTACTTC
>TRBV5-1|.|TRBJ2-1|few
CASSFAGNHEQFF
TGCGCCAGCAGCTTTGCAGGTAACCATGAGCAGTTCTTC
>TRBV5-1|TRBD1|TRBJ1-2|many
CASSPPGQTNYGYTF
TGCGCCAGCAGTCCCCCGGGACAGACTAACTATGGCTACACCTTC
>TRBV7-2|.|TRBJ2-1|.
CASSPSSRTLGPHNEQFF
TGTGCCAGCAGCCCTAGTAGTAGAACACTTGGACCCCACAATGAGCAGTTCTTC
>TRBV6-1|TRBD1|TRBJ2-7|.
CASSEPGDRAYYEQYF
TGTGCCAGCAGTGAGCCAGGGGACAGGGCTTACTACGAGCAGTACTTC
>TRBV4-2|TRBD1|TRBJ2-7|few
CASSQDPRGSYEQYF
TGTGCCAGCAGCCAAGATCCCAGGGGGTCCTACGAGCAGTACTTC
>TRBV20-1|.|TRBJ2-4|.
CSAINGGLAKNIQYF
TGCAGTGCTATTAACGGGGGTCTAGCCAAAAACATTCAGTACTTC
>TRBV29-1|.|TRBJ2-3|many
CSVDPGPDTQYF
TGCAGCGTTGATCCCGGACCAGATACGCAGTATTTT
>TRBV5-1|.|TRBJ2-3|.
CASSLDDAGTTDTQYF
TGCGCCAGCAGCTTGGATGATGCGGGAACCACAGATACGCAGTATTTT
>TRBV21-1|.|TRBJ2-1|.
CASSPPPRGGGGNEQFF
TGTGCCAGCAGCCCCCCACCAAGAGGTGGGGGGGGCAATGAGCAGTTCTTC
>TRBV29-1|TRBD1|TRBJ1-1|.
CSVEARATGATEAFF
TGCAGCGTTGAAGCGCGAGCGACAGGGGCCACTGAAGCTTTCTTT
>TRBV11-2|TRBD2|TRBJ2-3|.
CASSLGVTSGGTDTQYF
TGTGCCAGCAGCTTAGGGGTGACTAGCGGGGGAACAGATACGCAGTATTTT
>TRBV12-3/TRBV12-4|.|TRBJ1-5|few
CASSSGVVNQPQHF
TGTGCCAGCAGTTCCGGGGTGGTAAATCAGCCCCAGCATTTT
>TRBV18|.|TRBJ2-2|.
CASSPTGYGELFF
TGTGCCAGCTCACCAACAGGGTACGGGGAGCTGTTTTTT
>TRBV27|.|TRBJ1-5|.
CASSFWPLSQPQHF
TGTGCCAGCAGTTTTTGGCCCCTTAGTCAGCCCCAGCATTTT
>TRBV21-1|.|TRBJ1-5|few
CASSKGSDQPQHF
TGTGCCAGCAGCAAGGGGAGCGATCAGCCCCAGCATTTT
>TRBV20-1|.|TRBJ2-1|.
CSARESGELRQFF
TGCAGTGCTAGAGAATCGGGGGAGTTACGGCAGTTCTTC
>TRBV7-2|TRBD2|TRBJ2-5|few
CASNKPKAGGAETQYF
TGTGCCAGCAACAAACCGAAAGCGGGGGGAGCAGAGACCCAGTACTTC
>TRBV20-1|.|TRBJ2-3|.
CSARRLEDTQYF
TGCAGTGCTAGGCGCCTCGAAGATACGCAGTATTTT
>TRBV7-2|TRBD1|TRBJ2-1|.
CASSLAGTGVNEQFF
TGTGCCAGCAGCTTAGCGGGGACAGGGGTCAATGAGCAGTTCTTC
>TRBV20-1|.|TRBJ2-2|few
CSARKGANTGELFF
TGCAGTGCCAGGAAAGGGGCGAACACCGGGGAGCTGTTTTTT
>TRBV3-1|TRBD1|TRBJ2-4|many
CASSLVRDRGAKNIQYF
TGTGCCAGCAGCCTCGTCCGGGACAGGGGTGCCAAAAACATTCAGTACTTC
>TRBV2|.|TRBJ1-5|.
CASSDRAGNQPQHF
TGTGCCAGCAGTGACAGGGCCGGCAATCAGCCCCAGCATTTT
>TRBV29-1|TRBD1|TRBJ1-1|few
CSIDRGLGTEAFF
TGCAGCATAGACAGGGGGCTGGGCACTGAAGCTTTCTTT
>TRBV5-6|TRBD2|TRBJ2-5|.
CASSPASGQETQYF
TGTGCCAGCAGTCCCGCTAGCGGACAAGAGACCCAGTACTTC